These T cell receptor beta chains were read from a single sample in a study of blood T cells in healthy people across ages. TCRdb re-called the 5' RACE reads with MiXCR, one entry per CDR3 protein. This sample yields 450,000 to 700,000 distinct CDR3 sequences, of which about 26% are seen a single time; less than 20% belongs to the top ten. The specimen was blood. The receptors were sampled from a woman in her seventies in good health. The CDR3 runs from the conserved cysteine through the conserved F or W. The order of the fields is J gene, V gene, clone size, D gene, CDR3 protein, CDR3 DNA. The D gene is left open where the match is weak. Clone size is not always given. Where it is, it says once, few, many or a class for expanded clones.

>TRBJ2-1|TRBV4-3|many|.
CASSQGIGWANGREDNEQFF
TGCGCCAGCAGCCAAGGGATTGGTTGGGCCAACGGGCGTGAAGACAATGAGCAGTTCTTC
>TRBJ1-3|TRBV5-1|.|.
CANSLGPKGISGSTIYF
TGCGCCAACAGCTTGGGACCGAAGGGGATCTCTGGAAGCACCATATATTTT
>TRBJ2-1|TRBV5-5|few|TRBD2
CASSAGVLNEQFF
TGTGCCAGCAGCGCGGGGGTCCTCAATGAGCAGTTCTTC
>TRBJ2-3|TRBV7-2|.|TRBD2
CASSLGIRGTSGRGPDTQYF
TGTGCCAGCAGCTTAGGGATACGTGGGACTAGCGGGAGGGGCCCAGATACGCAGTATTTT
>TRBJ2-7|TRBV20-1|.|.
CSASRAPGNYEQYF
TGCAGTGCTAGTAGGGCCCCCGGGAACTACGAGCAGTACTTC
>TRBJ2-5|TRBV7-9|.|.
CASSLVGQGTQYF
TGTGCCAGCAGCTTAGTCGGCCAAGGGACCCAGTACTTC
>TRBJ1-2|TRBV18|few|TRBD1
CASSPQNRGSMDGYTF
TGTGCCAGCTCACCACAAAACAGGGGTTCCATGGATGGCTACACCTTC
>TRBJ2-5|TRBV7-2|.|TRBD2
CASSRPSGGAFETQYF
TGTGCCAGCAGCAGACCTAGCGGGGGGGCGTTTGAGACCCAGTACTTC
>TRBJ2-3|TRBV6-5|few|TRBD2
CANSYSLTSGGASDTQYF
TGTGCCAACAGTTACTCGTTAACTAGCGGGGGGGCGTCAGATACGCAGTATTTT
>TRBJ2-1|TRBV28|few|TRBD1
CASSTQGAASYNEQFF
TGTGCCAGCAGCACCCAGGGGGCGGCGTCCTACAATGAGCAGTTCTTC
>TRBJ1-4|TRBV4-2|many|.
CASSQFQSPFDRLEGTNEKLFF
TGTGCCAGCAGCCAATTCCAATCCCCGTTTGACAGGTTAGAGGGAACTAATGAAAAACTGTTTTTT
>TRBJ2-5|TRBV11-3|.|TRBD2
CASSLGLRAGAIQETQYF
TGTGCCAGCAGCTTAGGGTTGCGAGCGGGGGCTATACAAGAGACCCAGTACTTC
>TRBJ1-1|TRBV2|.|.
CASSEVARGDEAFF
TGTGCCAGCAGTGAAGTGGCCCGGGGCGATGAAGCTTTCTTT
>TRBJ2-1|TRBV4-1|.|TRBD2
CASSQPGLEDNEQFF
TGCGCCAGCAGCCAACCGGGACTAGAGGACAATGAGCAGTTCTTC
>TRBJ2-1|TRBV7-9|.|TRBD1
CASSYAGGNYNEQFF
TGTGCCAGCAGCTACGCAGGGGGTAACTACAATGAGCAGTTCTTC
>TRBJ1-2|TRBV29-1|.|TRBD1
CSVGGTGTRTF
TGCAGCGTCGGTGGGACAGGGACGAGGACTTTC
>TRBJ2-3|TRBV29-1|.|.
CNPRTDTQYF
TGCAACCCACGCACAGATACGCAGTATTTT
>TRBJ2-1|TRBV24-1|.|TRBD2
CATSDLQWRGGRVGEQFF
TGTGCCACCAGTGATTTGCAATGGCGGGGGGGCCGTGTGGGCGAGCAGTTCTTC
>TRBJ1-1|TRBV29-1|.|.
CSVGAGTWTEAFF
TGCAGCGTTGGGGCCGGGACGTGGACTGAAGCTTTCTTT
>TRBJ1-1|TRBV29-1|few|TRBD1
CSVGQGGTEAFF
TGCAGCGTTGGACAGGGCGGCACTGAAGCTTTCTTT
>TRBJ1-1|TRBV19|.|TRBD1
CASSTRTGDTEAFF
TGTGCCAGTAGTACCCGGACAGGGGACACTGAAGCTTTCTTT
>TRBJ2-5|TRBV5-1|.|TRBD1
CASSTGQVGETQYF
TGCGCCAGCAGCACGGGACAGGTCGGGGAGACCCAGTACTTC
>TRBJ1-3|TRBV7-9|.|.
CASSPRQAISGNTIYF
TGTGCCAGCAGCCCCCGACAGGCCATTTCTGGAAACACCATATATTTT
>TRBJ1-2|TRBV20-1|.|TRBD1
CSARDFRQGSGYTF
TGCAGTGCAAGAGATTTTAGACAGGGAAGCGGCTACACCTTC
>TRBJ1-1|TRBV11-1|few|.
CASSLDNTEAFF
TGTGCCAGCAGCTTAGACAACACTGAAGCTTTCTTT
>TRBJ2-5|TRBV20-1|few|.
CSARGWRGGEETQYF
TGCAGTGCTAGAGGATGGAGGGGGGGGGAAGAGACCCAGTACTTC
>TRBJ2-3|TRBV7-2|few|.
CASSSSGTNTDTQYF
TGTGCCAGCAGCTCCTCCGGGACAAACACAGATACGCAGTATTTT
>TRBJ2-1|TRBV15|.|.
CATSKRGSGSNEQFF
TGTGCCACCAGCAAACGGGGTAGCGGAAGCAATGAGCAGTTCTTC
>TRBJ1-2|TRBV29-1|.|.
CSVEGWGNYGYTF
TGCAGCGTTGAGGGATGGGGTAACTATGGCTACACCTTC
>TRBJ1-2|TRBV12-3/TRBV12-4|few|.
CASSSPGGGHGTYGYTF
TGTGCCAGCAGTTCCCCGGGGGGAGGACATGGCACCTATGGCTACACCTTC
>TRBJ2-7|TRBV5-1|.|.
CASSLGTGRAYEQYF
TGCGCCAGCAGCTTGGGGACGGGCAGAGCCTACGAGCAGTACTTC
>TRBJ2-5|TRBV7-2|.|TRBD1
CASSLELGGVETQYF
TGTGCCAGCAGCTTAGAGCTAGGGGGCGTGGAGACCCAGTACTTC
>TRBJ2-2|TRBV7-9|.|TRBD2
CASSPTSGHIGELFF
TGTGCCAGCAGCCCCACTAGCGGGCATATCGGGGAGCTGTTTTTT
>TRBJ1-3|TRBV9|few|.
CASSVAQGPGNTIYF
TGTGCCAGCAGCGTAGCACAGGGCCCTGGAAACACCATATATTTT
>TRBJ1-2|TRBV7-8|few|TRBD1
CASSFNRGFYTF
TGTGCCAGCAGCTTCAACAGGGGTTTCTACACCTTC
>TRBJ2-1|TRBV6-2/TRBV6-3|many|TRBD1
CASRRDSTYNEQFF
TGTGCCAGCAGAAGGGACAGTACCTACAATGAGCAGTTCTTC
>TRBJ2-7|TRBV7-2|.|.
CVSSPAATASYEQYF
TGTGTCAGCAGCCCGGCTGCCACAGCTTCCTACGAGCAGTACTTC
>TRBJ2-2|TRBV20-1|.|.
CSAPVDTGELFF
TGCAGTGCACCCGTGGACACCGGGGAGCTGTTTTTT
>TRBJ2-7|TRBV7-9|.|.
CASSLAEQHYEQYF
TGTGCCAGCAGCTTAGCCGAACAACACTACGAGCAGTACTTC
>TRBJ2-5|TRBV5-8|.|TRBD2
CASNPQRGGGQETQYF
TGTGCCAGCAACCCCCAGCGGGGGGGAGGACAAGAGACCCAGTACTTC
>TRBJ1-4|TRBV20-1|.|.
CSARDQEGGGEKLFF
TGCAGTGCTAGAGATCAAGAGGGAGGTGGCGAAAAACTGTTTTTT
>TRBJ1-2|TRBV20-1|.|.
CSAHFTVGYTF
TGCAGTGCGCATTTCACTGTTGGCTACACCTTC
>TRBJ1-3|TRBV5-1|.|.
CASSLGQWTSGNTIYF
TGCGCCAGCAGCTTGGGACAGTGGACCTCTGGAAACACCATATATTTT
>TRBJ2-7|TRBV4-1|few|.
CASSHYGLPSTYEQYF
TGCGCCAGCAGCCATTATGGGCTGCCGTCCACCTACGAGCAGTACTTC
>TRBJ1-6|TRBV19|.|TRBD1
CASSTGTGTAPLHF
TGTGCCAGTAGTACCGGGACAGGGACGGCACCCCTCCACTTT
>TRBJ2-1|TRBV20-1|.|TRBD1
CSATDRGHEQFF
TGCAGTGCTACAGACAGGGGCCATGAGCAGTTCTTC
>TRBJ2-6|TRBV6-1|.|TRBD2
CASSEFGWGGAGANVLTF
TGTGCCAGCAGTGAATTCGGGTGGGGAGGGGCCGGGGCCAACGTCCTGACTTTC
>TRBJ2-3|TRBV15|.|TRBD2
CATSRGEGDTQYF
TGTGCCACCAGCAGAGGGGAGGGAGATACGCAGTATTTT
>TRBJ2-1|TRBV7-2|.|.
CASRMAAGSGEQFF
TGTGCCAGCAGGATGGCGGCCGGTTCAGGTGAGCAGTTCTTC
>TRBJ2-1|TRBV14|.|.
CASSHPHGQLPFF
TGTGCCAGCAGCCACCCCCACGGGCAGCTCCCGTTCTTC
>TRBJ2-5|TRBV7-8|.|.
CASSLPTGGTFQETQYF
TGTGCCAGCAGCTTACCGACCGGCGGGACTTTCCAAGAGACCCAGTACTTC
>TRBJ2-5|TRBV5-1|.|TRBD2
CASSSASGGASETQYF
TGCGCCAGCAGCTCCGCTAGCGGGGGGGCGAGCGAGACCCAGTACTTC
>TRBJ2-7|TRBV20-1|.|.
CSASGARGEQYF
TGCAGTGCTAGCGGGGCCAGGGGCGAGCAGTACTTC
>TRBJ2-5|TRBV19|few|.
CASSSTFGGEAQYF
TGTGCCAGTAGTTCAACATTCGGAGGGGAGGCCCAGTACTTC
>TRBJ2-1|TRBV7-2|once|.
CASSPRGYNEQFF
TGTGCCAGCAGCCCGAGAGGGTACAATGAGCAGTTCTTC
>TRBJ1-4|TRBV7-3|few|.
CASSEDGAATNEKLFF
TGTGCCAGCAGCGAGGATGGTGCTGCAACTAATGAAAAACTGTTTTTT
>TRBJ2-1|TRBV7-3|.|.
CASSVGTNNEQFF
TGTGCCAGCAGCGTGGGGACCAACAATGAGCAGTTCTTC
>TRBJ2-7|TRBV4-3|.|.
CASSQEVGSYEQYF
TGCGCCAGCAGCCAAGAGGTGGGCTCCTACGAGCAGTACTTC
>TRBJ2-1|TRBV7-2|many|TRBD2
CAAETKRGVSYNEQFF
TGTGCCGCCGAGACCAAGCGGGGGGTATCATACAATGAGCAGTTCTTC
>TRBJ1-1|TRBV20-1|few|.
CSARDGGISAEAFF
TGCAGTGCTAGAGATGGGGGGATAAGCGCTGAAGCTTTCTTT